These 11 T cell receptor beta chains were all obtained from the same sample, sequenced in a study of human T cells and chemical hapten exposure. Time point given: patch test 1, 2 weeks after DPC sensitization. Treatment noted: therapeutic diphenylcyclopropenone sensitization with weekly scalp DPC. Using its own MiXCR run on the RACE reads, TCRdb lists one record per CDR3 protein. Of 300,000 to 350,000 distinct CDR3 sequences listed, around 7% are singletons. The sequencing here drew on whole blood, taken in connection with sensitization to the hapten diphenylcyclopropenone (DPC). These receptors were obtained from a woman under 30 with alopecia areata. Some clones in this sample may be carry-over from other donors' samples.

This clonotype was seen only a few times. J is TRBJ2-3 and V is TRBV6-2 or TRBV6-3, with no clear D. CDR3 size: 15 residues. V shed 0 bases and J shed 2 bases, with 9 bases lying between them. Germline loops: CDR1 MNHEY, CDR2 SVGEGT. The CDR3 DNA follows: TGTGCCAGCAGTTACTCGAGCGTGGACACAGATACGCAGTATTTT. This encodes CASSYSSVDTDTQYF.

The chain employs TRBV4-2 and TRBJ1-4; D is undetermined. Trimming stripped 3 bases from V and 2 bases from J, with 10 bases between. CDR1 is LGHNA and CDR2 is YNFKEQ in the germline V gene. The CDR3 covers 15 residues. The CDR3 DNA reads TGTGCCAGCAGCCAGGTCGTGGGGACTAATGAAAAACTGTTTTTT. This encodes CASSQVVGTNEKLFF.

This clonotype was seen a handful of times. The chain couples TRBV18 to TRBJ1-2; the D gene is possibly TRBD1 (5 bases). Trimming pared 0 bases from V and 6 bases from J, leaving 11 bases between. Germline V gives CDR1 KGHSH, CDR2 LQKENI. The CDR3 is 14 residues long. DNA for the CDR3: TGTGCCAGCTCACCACCCCCAACAGGTCATGGCTACACCTTC. This translates into CASSPPPTGHGYTF.

This clonotype was observed at least ten times. The J gene is TRBJ2-3, the V gene TRBV20-1, with no clear D. Trimming took off 3 bases at V and 1 base at J, with 20 bases between the two ends. Per the germline V gene, CDR1 is DFQATT and CDR2 is SNEGSKA (reference sequence). The CDR3 runs to 17 residues. Here the CDR3 DNA reads TGCAGTGCTAGTTTCCAGGCCGGTCGCCATGGCACAGATACGCAGTATTTT. Amino acid sequence: CSASFQAGRHGTDTQYF.

This clonotype was counted at least ten times. The V gene is TRBV6-5, the J gene TRBJ1-3; D is undetermined. Germline-derived CDR1 and CDR2 are MNHEY and SVGAGI. The V gene lost 0 bases and the J gene lost 10 bases, with 16 bases spanning the gap. The CDR3 loop spans 15 amino acids. The CDR3 protein is CASSYSLGAEGTIYF. The CDR3 DNA is TGTGCCAGCAGTTACTCCCTAGGAGCCGAAGGGACCATATATTTT.

This clonotype was picked up many times. The chain recombines TRBV4-3 with TRBJ1-1; D is uncertain. The germline gives CDR1 LGHNA, CDR2 YSLEER. CDR3 length equals 14 residues. With 1 base removed from V and 1 base from J, the gap between germline ends came to 7 bases. The CDR3 loop reads CASSQAIENTEAFF. The CDR3 coding sequence is TGCGCCAGCAGCCAAGCGATAGAGAACACTGAAGCTTTCTTT.

The chain employs TRBV29-1 and TRBJ2-7; D remains ambiguous. The CDR3 consists of 13 residues. Between the trimmed V and J ends, which lost 2 bases and 0 bases, there was a span of 8 bases. The germline V gene encodes CDR1 SQVTM and CDR2 ANQGSEA. DNA of the CDR3: TGCAGCGTTGAAAACAGTCACTCCTACGAGCAGTACTTC. Translation gives CSVENSHSYEQYF.

This clonotype has just a few counts. This rearrangement joins TRBV20-1 to TRBJ2-3; TRBD1 or TRBD2 may be the D gene (5 bases each). Germline V gene data show CDR1 as DFQATT and CDR2 as SNEGSKA (reference sequence). The CDR3 length is 15 residues. V gave up 5 bases and J gave up 2 bases, with 17 bases separating them. The CDR3 DNA follows: TGCAGTGCTTCCGGGACCCCCGTCCTCACAGATACGCAGTATTTT. This gives the protein CSASGTPVLTDTQYF.

This clonotype was picked up a small number of times. The chain has TRBV5-1 and TRBJ1-5; 8 bases are shared with TRBD1. From germline, CDR1 is SGHRS and CDR2 YFSETQ. This CDR3 is built from 15 residues. V shed 4 bases and J 4 bases; nucleotides not matched to a gene: 7. CDR3 nucleotides: TGCGCCAGCAGCCGGACAGGGACCTTTAATCAGCCCCAGCATTTT. Translation: CASSRTGTFNQPQHF.

Ten or more counts support this clonotype. Here the CDR3 reads CASSGGEATDTQYF. The DNA for the CDR3 is TGTGCCAGCAGTGGGGGGGAGGCCACAGATACGCAGTATTTT. The chain combines TRBV6-1 with TRBJ2-3; TRBD2 might be the D (6 bases). The germline V gene encodes CDR1 MNHNS and CDR2 SASEGT. The CDR3 loop spans 14 amino acids. Between the trimmed V and J ends, which lost 4 bases and 2 bases, there was a span of 10 bases.

This chain connects TRBV5-4 to TRBJ2-3, with TRBD2 matching 7 bases. V was pared by 1 base and J by 4 bases, with 6 bases of the junction left unmatched. This CDR3 comprises 15 residues. Germline V gene data show CDR1 as SGHNT and CDR2 as YYREEE (reference sequence). Written as DNA, the CDR3 is TGTGCCAGCAGCTTGAGGGCTAGCGGAGCAGATACGCAGTATTTT. It encodes CASSLRASGADTQYF.